The entry below describes one T cell receptor beta chain. V was clipped by 0 bases and J by 5 bases, with 7 bases between them. Germline CDR1 is LGHNA and CDR2 is YSLEER. The CDR3 length is 13 residues. This entry comes from a study of blood T cell repertoires in COVID-19. For the study at large: Donors in the United States, Italy and Spain gave samples during acute or convalescent COVID-19. T cells, B-cell-depleted T cells, or PBMCs provided the cDNA or gDNA that served as material.

Original handling: Estimation of nucleated cell counts was performed using reference gene primer amplification. Clones were sequenced by immunoSEQ multiplex PCR, and TCRdb holds only the in-frame ones, with some missing. Clone size and V and J calls were adopted from that table, with D and trimming inferred from the DNA. The sample has fewer than 40,000 clones, around 90% seen once; the top ten hold around 1.5%. The J gene is TRBJ2-5, the V gene TRBV4-3; D unresolved. The receptor was isolated from a man aged 60 to 69 with active COVID-19. The sample comprised peripheral blood. The CDR3 coding sequence is TGCGCCAGCAGCCAAGATTCAGCGGAGACCCAGTACTTC. Protein product: CASSQDSAETQYF.